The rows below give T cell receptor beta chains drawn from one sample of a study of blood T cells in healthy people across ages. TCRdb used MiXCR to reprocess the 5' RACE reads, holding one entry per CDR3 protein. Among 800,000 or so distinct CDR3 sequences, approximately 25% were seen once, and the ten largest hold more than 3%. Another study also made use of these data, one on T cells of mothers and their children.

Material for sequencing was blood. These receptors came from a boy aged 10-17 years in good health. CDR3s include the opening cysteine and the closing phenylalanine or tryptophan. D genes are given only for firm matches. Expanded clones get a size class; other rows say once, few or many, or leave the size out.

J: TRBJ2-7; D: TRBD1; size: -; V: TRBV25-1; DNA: TGTGCCAGCAGTGAACCTGGGGAGACAGGGGCCTACGAGCAGTACTTC; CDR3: CASSEPGETGAYEQYF
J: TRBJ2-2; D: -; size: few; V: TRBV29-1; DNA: TGCAGCGTTGGGAGCACGAACACCGGGGAGCTGTTTTTT; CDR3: CSVGSTNTGELFF
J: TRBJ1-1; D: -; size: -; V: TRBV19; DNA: TGTGCCAGTAGTATAGAACGGCCAGGGACGACTGAAGCTTTCTTT; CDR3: CASSIERPGTTEAFF
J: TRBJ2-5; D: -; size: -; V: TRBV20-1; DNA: TGCAGTGCTAGAGATTTGGCAGGGGGAGGCCAAGAGACCCAGTACTTC; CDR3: CSARDLAGGGQETQYF
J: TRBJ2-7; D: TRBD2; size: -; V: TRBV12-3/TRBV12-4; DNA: TGTGCCAGCAGCACTAGCGGGGCCTACGAGCAGTACTTC; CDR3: CASSTSGAYEQYF
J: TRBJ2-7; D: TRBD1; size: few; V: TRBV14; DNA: TGTGCCAGCAGCCAAGGACAGGGAGCCGCCTACGAGCAGTACTTC; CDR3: CASSQGQGAAYEQYF
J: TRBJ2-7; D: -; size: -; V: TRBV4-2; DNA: TGTGCCAGCAGCCAAGACGCAGGGGGGTACTACGAGCAGTACTTC; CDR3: CASSQDAGGYYEQYF
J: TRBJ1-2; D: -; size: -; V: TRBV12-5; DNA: TGTGCTAGTGCCCAGGAGGGGTATGGCTACACCTTC; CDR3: CASAQEGYGYTF
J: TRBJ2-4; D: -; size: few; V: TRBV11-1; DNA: TGTGCCAGCAGCTCCGGCGTGCTAGCCAAAAACGTTCAGTACTTC; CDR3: CASSSGVLAKNVQYF
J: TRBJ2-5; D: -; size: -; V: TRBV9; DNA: TGTGCCAGCAGCGTAGGGCCCTTTGACCAAGAGACCCAGTACTTC; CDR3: CASSVGPFDQETQYF
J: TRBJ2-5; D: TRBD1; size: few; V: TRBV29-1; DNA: TGCAGCGTTGACAGGGGGCGGGAGACCCAGTACTTC; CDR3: CSVDRGRETQYF
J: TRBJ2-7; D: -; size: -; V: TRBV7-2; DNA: TGTGCCAGCAGCTACGCGGGTGGGGCGGTCGACGAGCAGTACTTC; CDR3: CASSYAGGAVDEQYF
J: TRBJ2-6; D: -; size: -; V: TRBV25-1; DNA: TGTGCCAGCAGTGACCCGGTCCCTGGGGCCAACGTCCTGACTTTC; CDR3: CASSDPVPGANVLTF
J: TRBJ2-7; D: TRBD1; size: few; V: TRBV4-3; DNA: TGCGCCAGCAGCCAAGATTCCGGGACAGGGAGCTCCTACGAGCAGTACTTC; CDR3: CASSQDSGTGSSYEQYF
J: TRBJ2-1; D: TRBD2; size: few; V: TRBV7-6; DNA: TGTGCCAGCAGCTTAGTTGGCGGGGGAACTGAGCAGTTCTTC; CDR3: CASSLVGGGTEQFF
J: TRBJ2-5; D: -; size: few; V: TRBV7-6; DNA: TGTGCCAGCAGCTCGCTCAAAACGGCGGGAAGGGAGACCCAGTACTTC; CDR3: CASSSLKTAGRETQYF
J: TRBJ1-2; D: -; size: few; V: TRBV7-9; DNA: TGTGCCAGCAGCCGATTGGGTCAGAGCGACGGCTACACCTTC; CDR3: CASSRLGQSDGYTF
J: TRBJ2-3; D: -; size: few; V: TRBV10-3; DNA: TGTGCCGCCCGGGGGGATACGCAGTATTTT; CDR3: CAARGDTQYF
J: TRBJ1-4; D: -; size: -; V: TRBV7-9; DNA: TGTGCCAGCAGCGAGACGGGGGATGAAAAACTGTTTTTT; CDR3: CASSETGDEKLFF
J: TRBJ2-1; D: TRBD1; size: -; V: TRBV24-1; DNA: TGTGCCACCAGTGAGGGTGGACAGGGGGCGCGTAGTGAGCAGTTCTTC; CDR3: CATSEGGQGARSEQFF
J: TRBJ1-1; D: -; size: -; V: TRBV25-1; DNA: TGTGCCAGCCGGGACCGATCACTTGAAGCTTTCTTT; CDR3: CASRDRSLEAFF
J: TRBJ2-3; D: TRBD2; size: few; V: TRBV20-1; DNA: TGCAGTGCGGGAGTAGCGGGAGGCACAGATACGCAGTATTTT; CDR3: CSAGVAGGTDTQYF